The 12 T cell receptor beta chains presented below share a single source sample, sequenced in a study of T cells in women clearing cervical HPV infection. The method was immunoSEQ multiplex PCR; TCRdb's version includes in-frame clones alone and lacks a portion of them. This sample lists 15,000 to 20,000 clones; its ten largest clones have roughly an eighth. The specimen sequenced was blood buffy coat. Every receptor here comes from a woman aged 18 to 75 with a cervical HPV16 infection that either progressed to CIN3+ or cleared (not recorded which).

Comment on this clone: Sequencing ends 3 residues short of the CDR3 end; the germline J gene provides the rest. V and J are TRBV6-1 and TRBJ2-5, with TRBD1 matching over 8 bases. This CDR3 has 16 residues. Germline loops: CDR1 MNHNS, CDR2 SASEGT. The trim removed 1 base at V and 2 bases at J, leaving 6 bases unmatched. The covered CDR3 bases are TGTGCCAGCAGTGAAGAGGACAGGGTAGGTCAAGAGACC. It specifies CASSEEDRVGQET. Given in full, the CDR3 is CASSEEDRVGQETQYF.

This CDR3 reads CASSLSGWGNTIYF. The sequenced CDR3 bases are TGCGCCAGCAGCTTGTCAGGGTGGGGAAACACC. The gene calls are TRBV5-1 and TRBJ1-3; D may be TRBD1 (5 bases). The read gets to within 3 residues of the CDR3 end, and the germline J gene fills in the rest. Germline-derived CDR1 and CDR2 are SGHRS and YFSETQ. Trimming took 1 base from V and 4 from J, leaving 9 bases between them. The CDR3 has 14 residues.

On this clone itself: The missing CDR3 end, 3 residues past where the read stops, is filled in from the germline J gene. The rearrangement uses TRBV28 and TRBJ1-1, with D tentatively TRBD1 (6 bases). Germline values: CDR1 MDHEN, CDR2 SYDVKM. This CDR3 contains 14 residues. The ends were cut back, 10 bases at V and 0 bases at J, with 15 bases in the middle. The CDR3 here is CATRGHFLNTEAFF. The CDR3 bases that were read are TGTGCCACTAGGGGACATTTCTTGAACACTGAA. Supplemented by reference TRBV28 and TRBJ1-1, the full variable domain reads DVKVTQSSRYLVKRTGEKVFLECVQDMDHENMFWYRQDPGLGLRLIYFSYDVKMKEKGDIPEGYSVSREKKERFSLILESASTNQTSMYLCATRGHFLNTEAFFGQGTRLTVV.

Concerning this clone: Read data end 3 residues before the CDR3 end; the end is taken from the germline J gene. The chain is built from TRBV7-9 and TRBJ1-6; no reliable D call. The CDR3 contains 14 residues. The germline V gene encodes CDR1 SEHNR and CDR2 FQNEAQ (reference sequence). Trimming removed 0 bases at V and 8 bases at J, with 8 bases between. The CDR3 DNA, read in part, is TGTGCCAGCAGCTTAGCTCCAGATGATTCACCC. Translated: CASSLAPDDSP. The whole CDR3 protein is CASSLAPDDSPLHF.

As concerns this clone: The CDR3 goes on 3 residues after the read ends, and that part is filled in from the germline J gene. The chain joins TRBV12-3 or TRBV12-4 to TRBJ2-1; TRBD2 is a possible D gene (7 bases). The germline V and J ends were trimmed by 0 bases and 3 bases, with 9 bases remaining between them. This CDR3 has 15 residues. The DNA read from the CDR3 is TGTGCCAGCAGTTTAGCGGGAGGGGGCTACAATGAG. It is translated as CASSLAGGGYNE. The whole CDR3 protein is CASSLAGGGYNEQFF.

Turning to this clone: The CDR3 end is not reached by the read, which stops 3 residues before it; the germline J gene fills it in. The rearrangement uses TRBV29-1 and TRBJ2-2; 8 nucleotides align to TRBD1. This CDR3 is 14 amino acids long. Germline loops: CDR1 SQVTM, CDR2 ANQGSEA. After removal of 7 bases from V and 4 bases from J, the junction contained 8 bases not matched to a gene. CDR3 DNA (partial): TGCAGCGCTATTAGACAGGGGACCACCGGGGAG. Its protein is CSAIRQGTTGE. The complete CDR3 sequence is CSAIRQGTTGELFF.

As regards this clone: The CDR3 end falls 3 residues outside the read, so it is completed with the germline J gene. The chain couples TRBV7-2 to TRBJ1-1; no clear D gene. CDR3 length: 13 residues. Germline loops: CDR1 SGHTA, CDR2 FQGNSA. Trimming removed 1 base at V and 3 bases at J, with 6 bases between. The chain's CDR3 is CASSLDKYTEAFF. CDR3 DNA, as far as it was read: TGTGCCAGCAGCTTAGACAAATACACTGAA.

Worth noting for this clone: Read data end 3 residues before the CDR3 end; the end is taken from the germline J gene. The chain uses TRBV20-1 and TRBJ2-3, with 11 bases identical to TRBD2. The ends lost 5 bases at V and 2 bases at J; junction bases unmatched: 12. Germline V gene lookup returns CDR1 DFQATT and CDR2 SNEGSKA (reference sequence). The CDR3 contains 17 residues. CDR3 bases read: TGCAGTGCTCCCTCCCGAGGACTAGCGGGTCACACAGATACG. This gives the protein CSAPSRGLAGHTDT. The CDR3 in its entirety is CSAPSRGLAGHTDTQYF.

As regards this clone: The sequenced fragment ends 3 residues before the CDR3 boundary, so the rest is inferred from the germline J gene. The genes are TRBV6-2 or TRBV6-3 and TRBJ2-1, with 14 bases identical to TRBD2. After removal of 8 bases from V and 8 bases from J, the junction contained 8 bases not matched to a gene. Per the germline V gene, CDR1 is MNHEY and CDR2 is SVGEGT. CDR3 size: 15 residues. The part of the CDR3 DNA that was read is TGTGCCAGCCCCGGGACTAGCGGGAGTCTCCATGAG. As protein: CASPGTSGSLHE. The full CDR3 sequence reads CASPGTSGSLHEQFF.

Concerning this clone: Sequencing ends 3 residues short of the CDR3 end; the germline J gene provides the rest. This chain connects TRBV5-5 to TRBJ1-6; 7 bases align to TRBD1. In germline, CDR1 is SGHKS, CDR2 YYEKEE (reference sequence). This CDR3 spans 14 amino acids. V shed 3 bases, J shed 9 bases, and the junction held 6 bases outside the gene matches. The CDR3 bases that were read are TGTGCCAGCAGCTCTCGACAGGGCCGTTCACCC. This codes for CASSSRQGRSP. The CDR3, in full, reads CASSSRQGRSPLHF.

A remark on this clone: Coverage ceases 3 residues before the CDR3 finishes, and the germline J gene fills in the end. The chain is built from TRBV5-1 and TRBJ2-1, with TRBD1 matching 7 bases. The V gene's germline CDR1 is SGHRS and CDR2 YFSETQ. Germline trimming cut 3 bases from V and 8 bases from J; bases unmatched to any gene: 2. This CDR3 region has 12 residues. CDR3 DNA, as far as it was read: TGCGCCAGCAGCTCCACAGGGGATGAG. Amino acids: CASSSTGDE. The entire CDR3 is CASSSTGDEQFF.

Note on this clone: The CDR3 end lies 3 residues beyond the end of the read and is filled in from the germline J gene. The rearrangement links TRBV12-3 or TRBV12-4 to TRBJ2-4; D might be TRBD1 (5 bases). This CDR3 is built from 15 residues. V was clipped by 6 bases and J by 0 bases, with 12 bases between them. The CDR3 DNA, read in part, is TGTGCCAGCAGCTCGACAGAGTTAGCCAAAAACATT. This gives the protein CASSSTELAKNI. The full CDR3 protein is CASSSTELAKNIQYF.